This TCR beta chain derives from a study of T cell responses to AZD1222 COVID-19 vaccine. For this clone: Its cognate antigen is unknown.

Study-level findings and limits: Across the whole spike, CD4 TCRs peaked at regions 160-218 and 743-854.

Data came from immunoSEQ multiplex PCR; TCRdb stores just in-frame clones and leaves some out. In the table there are 120,000 to 150,000 clones, about nine tenths of which are singletons. Trimming shortened V by 4 bases and J by 0 bases, and 13 bases separated the two germline ends. From germline, CDR1 is SGHVS and CDR2 FNYEAQ. The CDR3 loop spans 16 amino acids. This specimen consisted of peripheral blood, obtained 28 days after the second AZD1222 dose. The clonotype was recovered from an adult who received the AZD1222 COVID-19 vaccine. V usage is TRBV7-6 and J usage is TRBJ1-3; D might be TRBD1 (6 bases). CDR3 in amino acids: CASSSHRESSGNTIYF. The CDR3 DNA is TGTGCCAGCAGCTCTCACAGGGAAAGCTCTGGAAACACCATATATTTT.